A selection of T cell receptor beta chains follows, all from one sample in a study of blood T cells in healthy people across ages. A single record per CDR3 protein comes from TCRdb applying MiXCR to the 5' RACE reads. The sample records around 850,000 distinct CDR3 sequences, about 37% being singletons. Sequences were obtained from blood. Source of these receptors: a man between 18 and 29 years old in good health. CDR3s leave out the opening cysteine and the closing phenylalanine or tryptophan. Fields, in order: J gene, D gene, V gene, CDR3 protein. D genes are given only for firm matches.

.,.,TRBV25-1,ASRQENSYEQY
TRBJ2-2,.,TRBV21-1,ASSKVGPPGRGPTGELF
TRBJ2-7,TRBD1,TRBV7-2,ASTQGQGPIEQY
TRBJ2-3,.,TRBV12-3/TRBV12-4,ASTSLDRQY
TRBJ2-3,.,TRBV7-2,ASSLLITTDTQY
TRBJ1-2,.,TRBV14,ASSQEGAGPLSYGYT
TRBJ1-1,.,TRBV6-5,ASSGFRGGTEAF
TRBJ1-1,.,TRBV6-6,ASSPTGSTEAF
TRBJ1-2,.,TRBV10-3,AISEQRTDGYT
TRBJ2-3,.,TRBV11-2,ANSPRTYQRTDTQY
.,TRBD1,TRBV29-1,SVTDRIAYEQY
TRBJ2-5,.,TRBV7-2,ASSSNVAETQY
TRBJ2-4,.,TRBV6-2/TRBV6-3,ASSYRGIGKNIQY
TRBJ2-5,TRBD1,TRBV12-3/TRBV12-4,ASSLWDRQETQY
TRBJ2-3,.,TRBV5-1,ASSLAVQAGGTDTQY
TRBJ2-7,.,TRBV5-1,ASSIGQSYEQY
TRBJ1-2,.,TRBV2,ASSIRALGYGYT
TRBJ2-1,TRBD2,TRBV4-1,ASSQDRGGYFNEQF
TRBJ2-5,.,TRBV12-3/TRBV12-4,ASSLTAGGETQY
TRBJ2-3,TRBD2,TRBV3-1,ASSQVFGGGATSTDTQY
TRBJ2-5,.,TRBV7-8,ASSLVPKETQY
TRBJ2-1,.,TRBV6-5,ASSPLEGRTYNEQF
TRBJ1-1,.,TRBV9,ASNVEGGGIGEAF
TRBJ2-7,.,TRBV29-1,SVGGRRKPYEQY
TRBJ2-3,TRBD2,TRBV25-1,ASSERASGYTDTQY
TRBJ2-1,.,TRBV21-1,ASNSLVGGLASSYNEQF
TRBJ1-1,.,TRBV4-3,AGSHLTGNTEAF
TRBJ2-7,.,TRBV6-2/TRBV6-3,ASAQRTYNEQY
TRBJ2-3,.,TRBV12-3/TRBV12-4,ASSSRDTDTQY
TRBJ1-2,TRBD1,TRBV7-9,ASSLDRVNGYT
TRBJ1-2,.,TRBV5-5,ASSLEAGRRNYGYT
TRBJ2-3,.,TRBV20-1,SARDQARTDTQY
TRBJ1-1,.,TRBV12-3/TRBV12-4,ASSLGLSSGWSQAF
TRBJ2-6,TRBD1,TRBV3-1,ASSQDRSDRVLRDGANVLT
TRBJ2-5,.,TRBV20-1,SGVLDPQETQY
TRBJ2-1,TRBD2,TRBV20-1,SAHYRTSGSHEQF
TRBJ2-5,.,TRBV20-1,SARVFDRIHNEQY